This TCR beta chain was recorded in a study of T cell responses to AZD1222 COVID-19 vaccine. Study-level findings and limits: Seropositive AZD1222 recipients at baseline numbered only five or six. Clonal diversity was possibly underestimated, and the donors were mostly white British, with more females.

Clones were sequenced by immunoSEQ multiplex PCR, and TCRdb holds only the in-frame ones, with some missing. The data show under 200,000 clones, with about 83% seen just once and over 1% held by the top ten. Note on this clone: The antigen is unknown.

Germline trimming cut 3 bases from V and 2 bases from J; bases unmatched to any gene: 6. The germline gives CDR1 LGHNA, CDR2 YSLEER. The CDR3 extends over 16 amino acids. Second-dose timings of about 4 or about 12 weeks were pooled. This clonotype originated in an adult who received the AZD1222 COVID-19 vaccine. The specimen was peripheral blood, collected 28 days after the second AZD1222 dose. This chain connects TRBV4-3 to TRBJ1-3, with 8 bases fitting TRBD1. The CDR3 nucleotides read TGCGCCAGCAGCCATCTCACAGGGGGGCCTGGAAACACCATATATTTT. It translates to CASSHLTGGPGNTIYF.